Listed here are 25 T cell receptor beta chains from one sample, sequenced in a study of T cells in Graves' hyperthyroidism and ophthalmopathy. Authors of the study amplified TCR beta CDR3 regions from RNA transcripts. TCR CDR3 underwent first-round RT-PCR with the HTBI primer set. TCRdb passed the multiplex PCR reads through MiXCR, listing each CDR3 protein once. The repertoire has 300,000 to 350,000 distinct CDR3 sequences, 21% of them found once; the top ten carry 50% to 65%. The sequenced sample was blood. The receptors were sampled from a woman in her forties or fifties with Graves' hyperthyroidism.

The rearrangement links TRBV3-1 to TRBJ1-1, with D possibly being TRBD1 (5 bases). Germline CDR1 reads LGHDT; CDR2 reads YNNKEL (reference sequence). Trimming removed 6 bases at V and 7 bases at J, with 9 bases between. This CDR3 contains 11 residues. CDR3 sequence reads: CASSRQFEAFF. Here the CDR3 DNA reads TGTGCCAGCAGTCGACAGTTTGAAGCTTTCTTT.

This clonotype was counted at least ten times. CDR3 in amino acids: CASSEGAAEQYF. CDR3 nucleotide sequence: TGTGCCAGCAGTGAAGGAGCAGCCGAGCAGTACTTC. V and J are TRBV6-1 and TRBJ2-7; D is unclear. The germline CDR1 and CDR2 sequences are MNHNS and SASEGT. The CDR3 has 12 amino acids. Trimming removed 1 base from V and 6 bases from J, with 7 bases in between.

This clonotype was seen many times. The rearrangement links TRBV15 to TRBJ1-1, with 7 bases matching TRBD1. The germline CDR1 and CDR2 sequences are LNHNV and YYDKDF (reference sequence). Losses at the gene ends were 0 bases for V and 3 bases for J; bases not matched to a gene: 4. The length of the CDR3 is 15 residues. The CDR3 loop is CATSREQGSDTEAFF. CDR3 DNA: TGTGCCACCAGCAGAGAACAGGGGTCGGACACTGAAGCTTTCTTT.

This clonotype was seen more than once but under ten times. This chain joins TRBV27 and TRBJ2-7; D is perhaps TRBD2 (6 bases). Deletions cut 6 bases from V and 3 bases from J, with 12 bases between. Looked up from germline, CDR1 is MNHEY and CDR2 is SMNVEV (reference sequence). This CDR3 contains 13 residues. The CDR3: CASSRSGYYEQYF. The CDR3 nucleotides are TGTGCCAGCAGCCGTAGCGGCTACTACGAGCAGTACTTC.

This clonotype was counted ten times or more. The gene calls are TRBV27 and TRBJ2-5; D ambiguous. The germline V and J ends were trimmed by 3 bases and 3 bases, with 17 bases remaining between them. This CDR3 is 16 amino acids long. Germline CDR1 reads MNHEY; CDR2 reads SMNVEV (reference sequence). The chain's CDR3 is CASSLEGRHTKETQYF. The CDR3 DNA reads as TGTGCCAGCAGTTTGGAAGGGCGCCACACCAAAGAGACCCAGTACTTC.

The V call is TRBV19, the J call TRBJ2-3; 10 bases are a match to TRBD2. Germline CDR1 and CDR2: LNHDA and SQIVND (reference sequence). V lost 5 bases, J lost 2 bases, and 7 bases stayed unmatched. CDR3 length equals 16 residues. For the CDR3, the DNA is TGTGCCAGTAGTTGGAAGCGGGAGGGCCTCACAGATACGCAGTATTTT. The encoded protein is CASSWKREGLTDTQYF. Together with reference TRBV19 and TRBJ2-3, the CDR3 gives the full variable domain: DGGITQSPKYLFRKEGQNVTLSCEQNLNHDAMYWYRQDPGQGLRLIYYSQIVNDFQKGDIAEGYSVSREKKESFPLTVTSAQKNPTAFYLCASSWKREGLTDTQYFGPGTRLTVL.

This clonotype was found many times. The chain links TRBV6-1 to TRBJ2-7; D remains unclear. CDR1 is MNHNS, CDR2 SASEGT, per germline. The CDR3 sequence is 13 residues long. V was pared by 5 bases and J by 2 bases, with 10 bases between. The CDR3 spells CASSPGSAYEQYF. CDR3 bases: TGTGCCAGCAGTCCGGGCTCCGCCTACGAGCAGTACTTC.

In this sample, this clonotype turned up many times. The chain joins TRBV20-1 to TRBJ2-7; 9 bases match TRBD2. Germline V gene lookup returns CDR1 DFQATT and CDR2 SNEGSKA (reference sequence). The CDR3 has 16 residues. V shed 0 bases, J shed 2 bases, and the junction held 8 bases outside the gene matches. CDR3 nucleotide sequence: TGCAGTGCTAGAGAGTGGAGACTAGCGGCGGCCTACGAGCAGTACTTC. It encodes CSAREWRLAAAYEQYF.

This clonotype was observed at least ten times. The rearrangement uses TRBV2 and TRBJ1-2, with D tentatively TRBD1 (5 bases). V lost 1 base to trimming and J lost 3 bases, with 6 bases between them. CDR3 length: 13 residues. Germline loops: CDR1 SNHLY, CDR2 FYNNEI. Here the CDR3 reads CASSEEGDYGYTF. In DNA form, the CDR3 reads TGTGCCAGCAGTGAAGAAGGGGACTATGGCTACACCTTC. The full variable domain, rest sourced from reference TRBV2 and TRBJ1-2, is EPEVTQTPSHQVTQMGQEVILRCVPISNHLYFYWYRQILGQKVEFLVSFYNNEISEKSEIFDDQFSVERPDGSNFTLKIRSTKLEDSAMYFCASSEEGDYGYTFGSGTRLTVV.

This clonotype was picked up many times. The chain joins TRBV11-2 to TRBJ2-3, with no clear D. Germline V lookup: CDR1 SGHAT, CDR2 FQNNGV. The length of the CDR3 is 15 residues. With 1 base removed from V and 2 bases from J, the gap between germline ends came to 10 bases. The chain's CDR3 is CASSLAVQATDTQYF. CDR3 sequence (DNA): TGTGCCAGCAGCTTAGCCGTGCAGGCCACAGATACGCAGTATTTT. Filled out from reference TRBV11-2 and TRBJ2-3, the complete variable domain reads EAGVAQSPRYKIIEKRQSVAFWCNPISGHATLYWYQQILGQGPKLLIQFQNNGVVDDSQLPKDRFSAERLKGVDSTLKIQPAKLEDSAVYLCASSLAVQATDTQYFGPGTRLTVL.

The table lists this clonotype with a count of one. The chain uses TRBV5-1 and TRBJ1-1, with no clear D. The CDR3 is made up of 14 amino acids. V was shortened by 1 base and J by 7 bases, with 14 bases between the two germline ends. Germline V lookup: CDR1 SGHRS, CDR2 YFSETQ. Here the CDR3 DNA reads TGCGCCAGCAGCTTGACGTGGGATGCCCTTGAAGCTTTCTTT. As protein: CASSLTWDALEAFF.

This clonotype was seen only a few times. The chain is built from TRBV18 and TRBJ2-1; 10 nucleotides line up with TRBD2. Germline CDR1 is KGHSH and CDR2 is LQKENI. CDR3 size: 14 residues. The V and J ends lost 9 bases and 4 bases, in that order; junction bases with no gene match: 6. The CDR3 DNA follows: TGTGCCAGTTTAGCGGGGGGAACTTACAATGAGCAGTTCTTC. As protein: CASLAGGTYNEQFF.

This clonotype came up a few times. The V gene is TRBV10-2, the J gene TRBJ1-1; possibly TRBD1 for D (5 bases). V was shortened by 3 bases and J by 8 bases, with 7 bases between the two germline ends. This CDR3 is built from 11 residues. Germline values: CDR1 WSHSY, CDR2 SAAADI. As DNA, the CDR3 is TGCGCCAGCAGTGACCGGGGCGAAGCTTTCTTT. This encodes CASSDRGEAFF.

This clonotype was seen only a few times. The CDR3 is CAWSNLRQFF. The DNA of the CDR3 is TGTGCCTGGAGTAATCTTAGGCAGTTCTTC. This sequence joins TRBV30 and TRBJ2-1, with no clear D. V lost 2 bases and J lost 12, with 8 bases in between. Germline loops: CDR1 GTSNPN, CDR2 SVGIG (reference sequence). This CDR3 is 10 amino acids long.

CDR3 region: CATSRVPMGGLQPYGYTF. The CDR3 DNA is TGTGCCACCAGCAGAGTCCCCATGGGGGGCCTTCAACCCTATGGCTACACCTTC. The genes are TRBV15 and TRBJ1-2; perhaps TRBD1 as D (6 bases). This CDR3 has 18 residues. Germline loops: CDR1 LNHNV, CDR2 YYDKDF (reference sequence). Trimming removed 1 base from V and 4 bases from J, with 22 bases in between.

This clonotype appeared many times. The rearrangement joins TRBV29-1 to TRBJ2-7; TRBD2 is a possible D gene (5 bases). CDR3 length: 13 amino acids. CDR1 and CDR2 from the germline V gene are SQVTM and ANQGSEA. V was trimmed by 2 bases and J by 7 bases, leaving 15 bases between them. The CDR3 nucleotides read TGCAGCGTTGAACCCCTAGAGGGTCGGGAGCAGTACTTC. Amino acid sequence: CSVEPLEGREQYF.

This clonotype was detected ten times or more. The chain carries TRBV13 and TRBJ2-5, with a tentative D call TRBD1 (5 bases). CDR3 size: 15 residues. Deletions cut 5 bases from V and 5 bases from J, with 18 bases between. Germline lookup yields CDR1 PRHDT and CDR2 FYEKMQ (reference sequence). CDR3 loop: CASSPHSGKRETQYF. The CDR3 nucleotides are TGTGCCAGCAGCCCACATTCAGGGAAACGTGAGACCCAGTACTTC.

This clonotype was seen repeatedly, ten times or more. This chain connects TRBV19 to TRBJ1-2, with D unclear. Looked up from germline, CDR1 is LNHDA and CDR2 is SQIVND (reference sequence). The V and J ends lost 7 bases and 2 bases respectively, with 8 bases between them. The CDR3 totals 12 residues. The CDR3 here is CASIAANYGYTF. DNA for the CDR3: TGTGCCAGTATCGCAGCCAACTATGGCTACACCTTC.

The table lists this clonotype with many counts. V gene TRBV6-1 combines with J gene TRBJ2-5, with D possibly being TRBD1 (5 bases). The ends were cut back, 6 bases at V and 0 bases at J, with 11 bases in the middle. There are 14 residues in the CDR3. Germline values: CDR1 MNHNS, CDR2 SASEGT. The CDR3 coding sequence is TGTGCCAGCAGGGACATGATGTACCAAGAGACCCAGTACTTC. Its translation: CASRDMMYQETQYF.

This clonotype came up a few times. The DNA for the CDR3 is TGTGCCAGTAGTATAGACGGCGGGAGGGCCACAGATACGCAGTATTTT. Protein: CASSIDGGRATDTQYF. The V gene is TRBV19, the J gene TRBJ2-3; 9 bases fit TRBD2. The length of the CDR3 is 16 residues. The germline V gene has CDR1 LNHDA and CDR2 SQIVND (reference sequence). V shed 0 bases, J shed 2 bases, and the junction held 3 bases outside the gene matches.

There are many counts of this clonotype. This CDR3 reads CASSPPGSGYTF. The CDR3 nucleotides read TGTGCCAGCTCACCACCAGGGTCTGGCTACACCTTC. The chain has TRBV18 and TRBJ1-2; no reliable D call. This CDR3 comprises 12 residues. The germline V and J ends were trimmed by 0 bases and 7 bases, with 6 bases remaining between them. Germline V gene sequence: CDR1 KGHSH, CDR2 LQKENI.

The chain links TRBV19 to TRBJ2-5; TRBD1 matches 7 bases. CDR1 is LNHDA and CDR2 is SQIVND in the germline V gene (reference sequence). The junction had 12 bases not matched to a gene; V was cut back by 6 bases and J by 5 bases. The CDR3 extends over 15 amino acids. The CDR3 sequence is CASSSRGQRGETQYF. The DNA of the CDR3 is TGTGCCAGTAGCTCAAGGGGGCAGCGAGGGGAGACCCAGTACTTC.

This clonotype was detected ten times or more. This chain links TRBV28 with TRBJ1-2; possible D gene TRBD1, 6 bases. Trimming pared 6 bases from V and 5 bases from J, leaving 19 bases between. This CDR3 contains 15 residues. Germline CDR1 MDHEN, CDR2 SYDVKM. CDR3 in DNA: TGTGCCAGCAGCCTCGGGGCAGGGGCCTTGTATGGCTACACCTTC. Encoded protein: CASSLGAGALYGYTF.

The chain uses TRBV5-1 and TRBJ2-1, with 10 bases aligning to TRBD1. The CDR3 length is 14 residues. Germline CDR1 is SGHRS and CDR2 is YFSETQ. The ends lost 3 bases at V and 8 bases at J; junction bases unmatched: 5. CDR3 DNA: TGCGCCAGCAGCTACCGACAGGGGGCAGATGAGCAGTTCTTC. It is translated as CASSYRQGADEQFF.

The chain carries TRBV28 and TRBJ1-5, with 9 nucleotides matching TRBD1. Germline CDR1 MDHEN, CDR2 SYDVKM. V was clipped by 6 bases and J by 7 bases; unmatched bases: 10. This CDR3 comprises 15 residues. In nucleotides, the CDR3 is TGTGCCAGCAGCCAATCGACAGGGGGAGGGCAGCCCCAGCATTTT. Its translation: CASSQSTGGGQPQHF.